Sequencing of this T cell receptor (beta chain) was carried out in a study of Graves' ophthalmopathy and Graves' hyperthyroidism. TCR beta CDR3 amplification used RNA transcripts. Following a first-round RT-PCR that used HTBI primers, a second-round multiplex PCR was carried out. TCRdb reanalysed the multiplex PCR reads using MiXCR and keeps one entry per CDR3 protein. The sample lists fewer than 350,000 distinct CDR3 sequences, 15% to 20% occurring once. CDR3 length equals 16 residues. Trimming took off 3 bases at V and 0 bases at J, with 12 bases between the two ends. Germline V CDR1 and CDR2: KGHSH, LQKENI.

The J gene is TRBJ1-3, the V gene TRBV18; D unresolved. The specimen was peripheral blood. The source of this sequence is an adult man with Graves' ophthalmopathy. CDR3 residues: CASSPTDGLSGNTIYF. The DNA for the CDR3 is TGTGCCAGCTCACCGACGGACGGCCTCTCTGGAAACACCATATATTTT.